Listed here are 27 T cell receptor beta chains from one sample, sequenced in a study of technical replicates of blood from a few donors. Data came from immunoSEQ multiplex PCR; TCRdb stores just in-frame clones and leaves some out. The table shows fewer than 90,000 clones, with around 93% occurring only once. The sample comprised T cells isolated from PBMCs. The receptors were sampled from a human donor in good health.

The gene calls are TRBV5-1 and TRBJ1-1; the match to TRBD1 covers 8 bases. Per germline, CDR1 SGHRS and CDR2 YFSETQ. The CDR3 sequence is 19 residues long. With 5 bases clipped from V and 6 bases from J, the junction kept 24 bases outside the gene matches. The CDR3 is CASSFDPRGHSGGPPEAFF. The CDR3 region has the DNA TGCGCCAGCAGTTTCGACCCCAGGGGGCACTCCGGCGGGCCCCCTGAAGCTTTCTTT.

This clone has a single count. The CDR3 reads CASRQGQPLTYEQYF. CDR3 coding DNA: TGTGCCAGCAGGCAAGGACAACCACTAACCTACGAGCAGTACTTC. The chain joins TRBV6-5 to TRBJ2-7, with D perhaps matching TRBD1 (5 bases). The V and J ends lost 6 bases and 2 bases respectively, with 17 bases between them. The V gene's germline CDR1 is MNHEY and CDR2 SVGAGI. The CDR3 has 15 residues.

As DNA, the CDR3 is TGTGCCAGCAGTTACCCCACAGGCTCGAACACCGGGGAGCTGTTTTTT. Its translation: CASSYPTGSNTGELFF. J is TRBJ2-2 and V is TRBV6-6, with D possibly being TRBD1 (5 bases). CDR3 length: 16 residues. CDR1 and CDR2 from the germline V gene are MNHNY and SVGAGI (reference sequence). V lost 2 bases, J lost 0 bases, and 10 bases lay in between.

This chain connects TRBV7-9 to TRBJ2-1, with D unclear. Trimming shortened V by 2 bases and J by 1 base, and 15 bases separated the two germline ends. Looked up from germline, CDR1 is SEHNR and CDR2 is FQNEAQ (reference sequence). This CDR3 is built from 17 residues. The CDR3 DNA is TGTGCCAGCAGCTTATCGTACCGGGTGGTATCCTACAATGAGCAGTTCTTC. Its protein product is CASSLSYRVVSYNEQFF.

The rearrangement links TRBV4-2 to TRBJ1-4; D gene unclear. There are 15 residues in the CDR3. The ends were cut back, 4 bases at V and 8 bases at J, with 17 bases in the middle. Germline V lookup: CDR1 LGHNA, CDR2 YNFKEQ. This CDR3 reads CASSLVLSDSEKLFF. The CDR3 nucleotides read TGTGCCAGCAGCCTTGTTCTGTCAGACTCCGAAAAACTGTTTTTT.

The chain links TRBV15 to TRBJ1-5; D may be TRBD1 (6 bases). V lost 5 bases, J lost 6 bases, and 17 bases lay in between. The CDR3 consists of 15 residues. Germline CDR1 reads LNHNV; CDR2 reads YYDKDF (reference sequence). In nucleotides, the CDR3 is TGTGCCACCAGCCAGGGTAGGGGGTTAACTCAGCCCCAGCATTTT. It encodes CATSQGRGLTQPQHF. Drawing the rest from reference TRBV15 and TRBJ1-5, the complete variable domain is DAMVIQNPRYQVTQFGKPVTLSCSQTLNHNVMYWYQQKSSQAPKLLFHYYDKDFNNEADTPDNFQSRRPNTSFCFLDIRSPGLGDTAMYLCATSQGRGLTQPQHFGDGTRLSIL.

The rearrangement links TRBV9 to TRBJ1-2; 7 positions agree with TRBD1. Germline CDR1 and CDR2: SGDLS and YYNGEE. Trimming at V came to 3 bases and at J to 5 bases, leaving 4 bases not matched to a gene. The CDR3 extends over 13 amino acids. The CDR3 loop is CASSAGQLYGYTF. Written as DNA, the CDR3 is TGTGCCAGCAGCGCGGGACAGCTGTATGGCTACACCTTC.

The genes are TRBV6-5 and TRBJ1-2; D is perhaps TRBD1 (5 bases). Trimming stripped 0 bases from V and 7 bases from J, with 18 bases between. The germline gives CDR1 MNHEY, CDR2 SVGAGI. The CDR3 length is 16 residues. The CDR3 loop is CASSYSPGLPVGGYTF. The CDR3 DNA reads as TGTGCCAGCAGTTACTCTCCGGGACTACCTGTGGGTGGCTACACCTTC.

The chain uses TRBV6-1 and TRBJ2-5; D remains ambiguous. The germline V gene encodes CDR1 MNHNS and CDR2 SASEGT. The CDR3 runs to 13 residues. With 6 bases removed from V and 1 base from J, the gap between germline ends came to 9 bases. The CDR3 coding sequence is TGTGCCAGCAGGCGGCGGTTCCAAGAGACCCAGTACTTC. This gives the protein CASRRRFQETQYF.

V usage is TRBV11-2 and J usage is TRBJ1-3; a weak D match, TRBD1 (5 bases). The CDR3 has 19 residues. Germline CDR1 reads SGHAT; CDR2 reads FQNNGV. Trimming removed 2 bases from V and 0 bases from J, with 20 bases in between. CDR3 sequence: CASSLRGVTMRGSGNTIYF. The DNA for the CDR3 is TGTGCCAGCAGCTTACGGGGGGTAACCATGCGGGGCTCTGGAAACACCATATATTTT.

In this sample, this clone turned up a few times. The gene calls are TRBV6-1 and TRBJ1-6, with 8 bases identical to TRBD1. Germline CDR1 and CDR2: MNHNS and SASEGT. The CDR3 sequence is 19 residues long. Germline trimming cut 4 bases from V and 6 bases from J; bases unmatched to any gene: 17. The CDR3 sequence: CASSVLRTGKVLGNSPLHF. CDR3 bases: TGTGCCAGCAGTGTCCTAAGGACAGGGAAGGTCCTGGGTAATTCACCCCTCCACTTT.

The chain couples TRBV9 to TRBJ1-3; maybe TRBD1 (5 bases). The CDR3 has 14 amino acids. V gave up 4 bases and J gave up 2 bases, with 10 bases separating them. CDR1 and CDR2 from the germline V gene are SGDLS and YYNGEE. CDR3 sequence reads: CASSPQGPGNTIYF. The CDR3 DNA sequence: TGTGCCAGCAGCCCGCAGGGCCCTGGAAACACCATATATTTT. Based on the CDR3 plus reference TRBV9 and TRBJ1-3, the full variable domain is DSGVTQTPKHLITATGQRVTLRCSPRSGDLSVYWYQQSLDQGLQFLIQYYNGEERAKGNILERFSAQQFPDLHSELNLSSLELGDSALYFCASSPQGPGNTIYFGEGSWLTVV.

This sequence joins TRBV27 and TRBJ2-7; D may be TRBD1 (6 bases). The CDR3 totals 14 residues. Trimming took 5 bases from V and 1 from J, leaving 12 bases between them. Per germline, CDR1 MNHEY and CDR2 SMNVEV (reference sequence). CDR3 protein: CASSPRTASYEQYF. CDR3 DNA: TGTGCCAGCAGTCCTAGGACAGCTTCCTACGAGCAGTACTTC.

The chain joins TRBV7-9 to TRBJ1-1; TRBD1 might be the D (5 bases). CDR1 and CDR2 (germline): SEHNR, FQNEAQ (reference sequence). The CDR3 extends over 15 amino acids. Trimming removed 5 bases from V and 0 bases from J, with 13 bases in between. Here the CDR3 DNA reads TGTGCCAGCAGCCGCAGGGTGGGTATGAACACTGAAGCTTTCTTT. Residues: CASSRRVGMNTEAFF.

This chain joins TRBV6-5 and TRBJ2-1, with 10 bases identical to TRBD1. The CDR3 has 14 residues. The junction had 7 bases not matched to a gene; V was cut back by 6 bases and J by 8 bases. Germline V gene sequence: CDR1 MNHEY, CDR2 SVGAGI. CDR3 nucleotide sequence: TGTGCCAGCAGCTTGGACAGGGGGAGGCATGAGCAGTTCTTC. Translating gives CASSLDRGRHEQFF.

The rearrangement uses TRBV18 and TRBJ1-4, with 7 nucleotides matching TRBD1. CDR1 is KGHSH, CDR2 LQKENI, per germline. The CDR3 consists of 15 residues. V shed 2 bases, J shed 10 bases, and the junction held 10 bases outside the gene matches. The CDR3 DNA follows: TGTGCCAGCTCACCAACAGGGGAGATGGTCGGAAAACTGTTTTTT. It codes for CASSPTGEMVGKLFF.

The chain links TRBV6-5 to TRBJ1-1, with 8 bases fitting TRBD1. V lost 6 bases to trimming and J lost 11 bases; unmatched junction nucleotides: 14. Germline V gene data show CDR1 as MNHEY and CDR2 as SVGAGI. The CDR3 is 14 residues long. The CDR3 nucleotides read TGTGCCAGCAGGAGGGACAGGATCCTGCCGGGGGCTTTCTTT. It is translated as CASRRDRILPGAFF.

J is TRBJ1-2 and V is TRBV11-1; TRBD1 might be the D (6 bases). Per the germline V gene, CDR1 is SGHAT and CDR2 is FQDESV (reference sequence). The CDR3 has 14 residues. V was clipped by 5 bases and J by 7 bases, with 17 bases between them. Here the CDR3 reads CASSPQGQRGGYTF. DNA for the CDR3: TGTGCCAGCAGCCCCCAGGGGCAACGAGGTGGCTACACCTTC.

The V gene is TRBV2, the J gene TRBJ2-5; TRBD2 is a possible D gene (7 bases). This CDR3 comprises 17 residues. The V gene lost 6 bases and the J gene lost 1 base, with 21 bases spanning the gap. The germline V gene encodes CDR1 SNHLY and CDR2 FYNNEI. Here the CDR3 DNA reads TGTGCCAGCAGAGATTTAACGTGGGGGGGCGTCCAAGAGACCCAGTACTTC. Amino acids: CASRDLTWGGVQETQYF.

The chain carries TRBV18 and TRBJ2-7; 8 nucleotides match TRBD1. The V and J ends lost 3 bases and 1 base, in that order; junction bases with no gene match: 5. The CDR3 is made up of 15 amino acids. Germline CDR1 and CDR2: KGHSH and LQKENI. This chain's CDR3 is CASSPQTGGSYEQYF. The CDR3 DNA reads TGTGCCAGCTCACCCCAAACAGGGGGGTCCTACGAGCAGTACTTC. The full variable domain, in which reference TRBV18 and TRBJ2-7 provide the parts outside the CDR3, is NAGVMQNPRHLVRRRGQEARLRCSPMKGHSHVYWYRQLPEEGLKFMVYLQKENIIDESGMPKERFSAEFPKEGPSILRIQQVVRGDSAAYFCASSPQTGGSYEQYFGPGTRLTVT.

The chain joins TRBV27 to TRBJ2-3, with 8 bases aligning to TRBD2. The CDR3 totals 14 residues. Germline V lookup: CDR1 MNHEY, CDR2 SMNVEV (reference sequence). V lost 6 bases to trimming and J lost 3 bases; unmatched junction nucleotides: 5. CDR3 coding DNA: TGTGCCAGCAGACCGGGACTAGGGACAGATACGCAGTATTTT. Its translation is CASRPGLGTDTQYF.

The rearrangement uses TRBV28 and TRBJ2-7, with D possibly being TRBD1 (6 bases). The CDR3 loop spans 16 amino acids. Looked up from germline, CDR1 is MDHEN and CDR2 is SYDVKM. V lost 6 bases and J lost 1, with 19 bases in between. In DNA, the CDR3 is TGTGCCAGCAGGCCTACAGGGTTCTCTGGGTCCTACGAGCAGTACTTC. As protein: CASRPTGFSGSYEQYF.

The chain is built from TRBV29-1 and TRBJ2-1; D gene unclear. Germline V gene data show CDR1 as SQVTM and CDR2 as ANQGSEA. The CDR3 extends over 10 amino acids. V was cut by 4 bases and J by 9 bases, with 7 bases left in between. CDR3 sequence reads: CSVAGREQFF. CDR3 bases: TGCAGCGTTGCGGGTCGTGAGCAGTTCTTC.

The chain has TRBV27 and TRBJ2-7, with TRBD2 identical over 7 bases. With V trimmed by 4 bases and J by 2 bases, 11 bases remained unmatched. CDR3 length: 16 amino acids. CDR1 and CDR2 (germline): MNHEY, SMNVEV (reference sequence). CDR3 bases: TGTGCCAGCAGTTACTCGCAGGGACTAAGCGCCTACGAGCAGTACTTC. Its translation: CASSYSQGLSAYEQYF.

The chain uses TRBV10-2 and TRBJ1-2, with 9 nucleotides matching TRBD1. There are 19 residues in the CDR3. CDR1 and CDR2 (germline): WSHSY, SAAADI. Trimming took 2 bases from V and 3 from J; bases not matched to a gene: 16. CDR3: CASSEVLTGGFRGYYGYTF. The CDR3 region has the DNA TGCGCCAGCAGTGAGGTCCTGACAGGGGGATTCAGGGGGTACTATGGCTACACCTTC.

The V gene is TRBV4-2, the J gene TRBJ2-3; tentative D call: TRBD2 (5 bases). Trimming removed 0 bases at V and 0 bases at J, with 7 bases between. The CDR3 is made up of 15 amino acids. Germline V gene data show CDR1 as LGHNA and CDR2 as YNFKEQ. The CDR3 bases are TGTGCCAGCAGCCAAGAAGCGGCTAGCACAGATACGCAGTATTTT. This gives the protein CASSQEAASTDTQYF.

The V call is TRBV5-1, the J call TRBJ2-2; 7 bases fit TRBD1. The CDR3 runs to 13 residues. V lost 9 bases and J lost 4; bases outside the gene matches: 6. The germline gives CDR1 SGHRS, CDR2 YFSETQ. The CDR3 is CATGQDPTGELFF. The CDR3, as DNA: TGCGCCACCGGACAGGACCCCACCGGGGAGCTGTTTTTT. The full variable domain, rest sourced from reference TRBV5-1 and TRBJ2-2, is KAGVTQTPRYLIKTRGQQVTLSCSPISGHRSVSWYQQTPGQGLQFLFEYFSETQRNKGNFPGRFSGRQFSNSRSEMNVSTLELGDSALYLCATGQDPTGELFFGEGSRLTVL.